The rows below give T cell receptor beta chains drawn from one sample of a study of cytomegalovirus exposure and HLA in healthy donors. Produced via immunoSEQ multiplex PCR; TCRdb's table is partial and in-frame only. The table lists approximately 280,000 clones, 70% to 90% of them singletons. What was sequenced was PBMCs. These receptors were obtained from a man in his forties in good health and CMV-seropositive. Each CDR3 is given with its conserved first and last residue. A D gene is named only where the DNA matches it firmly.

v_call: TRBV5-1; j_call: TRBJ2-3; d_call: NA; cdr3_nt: TGCGCCAGCAGCTTGTCTCCCGAGAACACAGATACGCAGTATTTT; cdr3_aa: CASSLSPENTDTQYF
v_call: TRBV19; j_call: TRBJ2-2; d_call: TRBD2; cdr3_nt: TGTGCCAGTAGTTGGCTAGCGGGACCGGGGACCGGGGAGCTGTTTTTT; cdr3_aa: CASSWLAGPGTGELFF
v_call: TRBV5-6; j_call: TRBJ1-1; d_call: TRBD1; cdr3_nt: TGTGCCAGCAGCTGGCGGGACAGACCGAACACTGAAGCTTTCTTT; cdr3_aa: CASSWRDRPNTEAFF
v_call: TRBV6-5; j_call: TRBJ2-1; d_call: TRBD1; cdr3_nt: TGTGCCAGCAGTTACGACAGGGGCTCCTACAATGAGCAGTTCTTC; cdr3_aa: CASSYDRGSYNEQFF
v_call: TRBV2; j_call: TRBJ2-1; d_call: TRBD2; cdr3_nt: TGTGCCAGCAGATTTCTAGCGGCGAGCTCCTACAATGAGCAGTTCTTC; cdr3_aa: CASRFLAASSYNEQFF
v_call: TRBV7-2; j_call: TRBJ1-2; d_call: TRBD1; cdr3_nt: TGTGCCAGCAGGTGGAGCCGGGACAGGGACCTATTGCCCTATGGCTACACCTTC; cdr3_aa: CASRWSRDRDLLPYGYTF
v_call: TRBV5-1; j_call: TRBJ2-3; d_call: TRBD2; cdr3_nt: TGCGCCAGCAGCTTGTCGGCGGGAGGGGCAGATACGCAGTATTTT; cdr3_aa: CASSLSAGGADTQYF
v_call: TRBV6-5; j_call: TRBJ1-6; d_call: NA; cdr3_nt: TGTGCCAGCAGTTACTCGTCCAGGGTGATAAATTCACCCCTCCACTTT; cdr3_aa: CASSYSSRVINSPLHF
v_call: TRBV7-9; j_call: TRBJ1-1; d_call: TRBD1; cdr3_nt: TGTGCCAGCAGCTCTGCCGGGACAGGGGACTCTGAAGCTTTCTTT; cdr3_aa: CASSSAGTGDSEAFF
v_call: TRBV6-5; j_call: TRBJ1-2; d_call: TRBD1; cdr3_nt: TGTGCCAGCAGCCGCCGGGACAGGGCGACTAGTGGCTACACCTTC; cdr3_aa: CASSRRDRATSGYTF
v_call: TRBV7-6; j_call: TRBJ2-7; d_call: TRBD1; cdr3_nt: TGTGCCAGCAGCTTAGAGGTAGAGACAGGGGACCACGAGCAGTACTTC; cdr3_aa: CASSLEVETGDHEQYF
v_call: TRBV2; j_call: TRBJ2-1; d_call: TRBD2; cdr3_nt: TGTGCCAGCAGGGCCCCCGGGACTACCGTATACGAGCAGTTCTTC; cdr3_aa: CASRAPGTTVYEQFF